One sample yielded the 5 T cell receptor beta chains listed below, sequenced in a study of CD8+ T cells in alopecia areata. The sample's treatment: oral pan-JAK inhibitor, 5-10 mg twice daily. RNA extraction and reverse transcription yielded cDNA as sequencing template. This table comes from immunoSEQ multiplex PCR, and its TCRdb copy is limited to in-frame clones, with some not included. This table has about 220,000 clones, about 58% appearing once. The sequenced sample was CD4+ T cells sorted from blood, obtained at week 4, from a patient treated with tofacitinib. These receptors all stem from a human donor with alopecia areata.

The CDR3 DNA follows: TGTGCCAGCAGACCTGGCGGGGCCTTCGGAGAGACCCAGTACTTC. Encoded protein: CASRPGGAFGETQYF. V is TRBV6-6 and J is TRBJ2-5, with D maybe TRBD2 (6 bases). V was clipped by 6 bases and J by 4 bases, with 18 bases between them. Germline V CDR1 and CDR2: MNHNY, SVGAGI (reference sequence). This CDR3 comprises 15 residues.

The V and J genes are TRBV30 and TRBJ1-2; 10 bases map to TRBD1. Germline values: CDR1 GTSNPN, CDR2 SVGIG (reference sequence). The junction had 5 bases not matched to a gene; V was cut back by 1 base and J by 6 bases. The CDR3 is made up of 14 amino acids. The CDR3 reads CAWSGQGARDGYTF. In DNA form, the CDR3 reads TGTGCCTGGAGTGGACAGGGGGCGAGGGATGGCTACACCTTC.

This clone was seen only once. The chain links TRBV5-6 to TRBJ1-4; D remains unclear. Germline V lookup: CDR1 SGHDT, CDR2 YYEEEE. The ends were cut back, 4 bases at V and 2 bases at J, with 12 bases in the middle. CDR3 length equals 15 residues. CDR3 sequence reads: CASSAVGPTNEKLFF. CDR3 bases: TGTGCCAGCAGCGCGGTTGGGCCCACTAATGAAAAACTGTTTTTT.

This clone was observed many times. The chain carries TRBV6-5 and TRBJ2-3; 7 bases are shared with TRBD1. This CDR3 has 12 residues. Unmatched junction bases numbered 2, after V lost 10 bases and J lost 1 base. Germline V lookup: CDR1 MNHEY, CDR2 SVGAGI. The CDR3 DNA reads as TGTGCCATCGGACAGGGCACAGATACGCAGTATTTT. It is translated as CAIGQGTDTQYF.

The genes are TRBV7-6 and TRBJ1-1; D unresolved. CDR1 is SGHVS, CDR2 FNYEAQ, per germline. Deletions cut 5 bases from V and 0 bases from J, with 7 bases between. There are 13 residues in the CDR3. The CDR3: CASSHGLNTEAFF. The CDR3 DNA is TGTGCCAGCAGCCACGGATTGAACACTGAAGCTTTCTTT.